This T cell receptor beta chain was sequenced in a study of T cells after posttransplantation cyclophosphamide. The study's findings and limits: Later blood repertoires were often dominated by clones from the donor CD8+ memory compartment.

Notes on this clone: Its antigen is undetermined.

V gave up 6 bases and J gave up 4 bases; unmatched junction bases: 2. This CDR3 is built from 11 residues. Germline CDR1 reads SQVTM; CDR2 reads ANQGSEA. Clones were read by immunoSEQ multiplex PCR, and TCRdb kept only the in-frame ones, dropping some. The top ten hold under 15% of the sample, which has fewer than 40,000 clones, around 90% seen once. The source of this sequence is a woman between 35 and 50 years old with a blood cancer, CMV-positive, and with a related stem cell donor. Material for sequencing was PBMCs. This sequence joins TRBV29-1 and TRBJ1-2; 7 nucleotides line up with TRBD1. This chain's CDR3 is CSVGQTYGYTF. The CDR3 DNA is TGCAGCGTGGGACAGACCTATGGCTACACCTTC.